This TCR beta chain originates from a study of T-cell memory formation after mild COVID-19. CDR3 length equals 15 residues. Germline V gives CDR1 SEHNR, CDR2 FQNEAQ (reference sequence). The V gene end was trimmed by 5 bases and the J gene end by 0 bases; junction bases not matched to a gene: 7. 5'RACE primed from the constant segment yielded TCR alpha and TCR beta cDNA libraries bearing sample barcodes and UMIs. TCRdb used MiXCR to reprocess the 5' RACE reads, holding one entry per CDR3 protein. Altogether fewer than 350,000 distinct CDR3 sequences are present, about a sixth being singletons, with the ten largest covering about 23%.

V usage is TRBV7-9 and J usage is TRBJ2-7; 7 bases match TRBD1. Sequencing was carried out using PBMCs or a T cell subset sorted from them (not recorded which). The receptor was derived from a man aged 18 to 29 who had mild COVID-19 (a few samples of this study predate the infection). Cell type and time point are not known. The CDR3 loop is CASSQRDRLSYEQYF. The CDR3 region has the DNA TGTGCCAGCAGCCAACGGGACAGACTCTCCTACGAGCAGTACTTC.